The rows below give T cell receptor beta chains drawn from one sample of a study of T cells after yellow fever vaccination. Each CDR3 protein is one row after TCRdb ran MiXCR on the 5' RACE reads. This table holds tens of thousands of distinct CDR3 sequences, 3.4% found once. The source material was PBMCs, either bulk or a sorted T-cell subset (CD4+, CD8+, memory, or dextramer-sorted; not recorded which), sampled roughly seven weeks after the first yellow fever vaccination. Every receptor here comes from a man aged 18-30 years who received the YFV17D yellow fever vaccine. Each CDR3 is given with its conserved first and last residue. Each record gives: J gene, D gene, clone size, V gene, CDR3 protein, CDR3 DNA. D genes are given only for firm matches. Size tells how often a clone was seen (once, few, many) or the class of an expanded clone, and some rows leave it out.

TRBJ1-6,TRBD1,many,TRBV7-6,CASSLDPGQGGSPLHF,TGTGCCAGCAGCTTGGACCCGGGACAGGGGGGTTCACCCCTCCACTTT
TRBJ2-5,.,many,TRBV28,CASSLDMGETQYF,TGTGCCAGCAGTTTAGATATGGGAGAGACCCAGTACTTC
TRBJ2-2,TRBD2,many,TRBV7-2,CASSGGGAGTGELFF,TGTGCCAGCTCGGGCGGGGGGGCAGGGACCGGGGAGCTGTTTTTT
TRBJ1-1,.,many,TRBV4-3,CASSQEHWGEAFF,TGCGCCAGCAGCCAAGAACATTGGGGTGAAGCTTTCTTT
TRBJ2-1,.,many,TRBV3-1,CASSPSRSNNEQFF,TGTGCCAGCAGCCCATCTAGGAGTAACAATGAGCAGTTCTTC
TRBJ2-3,.,many,TRBV7-3,CASSLNPGSGTQYF,TGTGCCAGCAGCTTAAATCCCGGATCGGGTACGCAGTATTTT
TRBJ1-2,.,many,TRBV18,CASSPADFRGYTF,TGTGCCAGCTCACCAGCCGACTTCCGAGGCTACACCTTC
TRBJ2-2,.,medium-sized,TRBV7-9,CASRKNRDGDTGELFF,TGTGCCAGCAGGAAAAACCGAGACGGCGACACCGGGGAGCTGTTTTTT
TRBJ1-2,.,many,TRBV3-1,CASSHGGRLGYTF,TGTGCCAGCAGCCATGGGGGGCGTCTTGGCTACACCTTC
TRBJ1-4,.,many,TRBV4-3,CASSQEIRRTNEKLFF,TGCGCCAGCAGCCAGGAAATCAGGAGGACTAATGAAAAACTGTTTTTT
TRBJ2-1,.,many,TRBV20-1,CSARSWAGNEQFF,TGCAGTGCTAGGTCATGGGCAGGGAATGAGCAGTTCTTC
TRBJ2-7,.,many,TRBV29-1,CSVAQGPHEQYF,TGCAGCGTCGCTCAGGGTCCCCACGAGCAGTACTTC
TRBJ1-4,.,many,TRBV4-2,CASSQDPASSIGEKLFF,TGTGCCAGCAGCCAAGACCCCGCGTCTTCAATAGGGGAAAAACTGTTTTTT
TRBJ1-6,.,many,TRBV6-5,CASSYSFRVESPLHF,TGTGCCAGCAGTTACTCGTTCAGGGTTGAGTCACCCCTCCACTTT
TRBJ2-2,.,many,TRBV12-3/TRBV12-4,CASSQDRTGELFF,TGTGCCAGCAGTCAGGACCGCACCGGGGAGCTGTTTTTT
TRBJ2-5,.,many,TRBV6-2/TRBV6-3,CASRAPTSAVKGRTQYF,TGTGCCAGCAGGGCCCCTACCTCGGCCGTCAAGGGGAGGACCCAGTACTTC
TRBJ1-1,.,many,TRBV7-3,CASSWTAQTMNTEAFF,TGTGCCAGCAGCTGGACGGCTCAGACTATGAACACTGAAGCTTTCTTT
TRBJ2-5,.,many,TRBV4-1,CASSRSGASEETQYF,TGCGCCAGCAGCCGGTCCGGCGCATCCGAAGAGACCCAGTACTTC
TRBJ2-3,TRBD2,many,TRBV5-6,CASSPPGLAGVDTQYF,TGTGCCAGCAGTCCTCCGGGACTAGCGGGGGTAGATACGCAGTATTTT
TRBJ2-2,.,many,TRBV4-1,CASSQEISNPAGVGNTGELFF,TGCGCCAGCAGCCAAGAAATCTCGAACCCCGCAGGGGTGGGGAACACCGGGGAGCTGTTTTTT
TRBJ1-1,TRBD1,many,TRBV13,CASSRNRGTSAFF,TGTGCCAGCAGCCGGAACAGGGGAACATCAGCTTTCTTT
TRBJ1-4,.,many,TRBV20-1,CSARSPRELFF,TGCAGTGCTAGATCCCCGCGAGAGCTGTTTTTT
TRBJ2-7,TRBD1,many,TRBV18,CASSPDRVGHEQYF,TGTGCCAGCTCACCTGACAGGGTAGGCCACGAGCAGTACTTC
TRBJ2-4,TRBD2,medium-sized,TRBV20-1,CSARGEGNIQYF,TGCAGTGCCCGAGGGGAGGGAAACATTCAGTACTTC
TRBJ2-3,.,.,TRBV3-1,CACSQVLGDSLTDTQYF,TGTGCCTGCAGCCAAGTCCTCGGGGACTCACTCACAGATACGCAGTATTTT
TRBJ1-2,TRBD1,many,TRBV10-3,CAISEDRVYYGYTF,TGTGCCATCAGTGAGGACAGGGTTTACTATGGCTACACCTTC
TRBJ1-1,TRBD1,many,TRBV6-5,CASSYGDRLYTEAFF,TGTGCCAGCAGTTACGGGGACAGACTTTACACTGAAGCTTTCTTT
TRBJ2-2,.,medium-sized,TRBV5-1,CASSLGHTGELFF,TGCGCCAGCAGCTTGGGACACACCGGGGAGCTGTTTTTT
TRBJ2-5,.,many,TRBV4-3,CASSQGPGAGQETQYF,TGCGCCAGCAGCCAGGGCCCCGGGGCAGGGCAAGAGACCCAGTACTTC
TRBJ2-2,.,many,TRBV7-2,CASSLRQMNTGELFF,TGTGCCAGCAGCTTACGACAGATGAACACCGGGGAGCTGTTTTTT
TRBJ2-3,.,many,TRBV29-1,CSVAPLGTQYF,TGCAGCGTTGCCCCGCTTGGTACGCAGTATTTT
TRBJ2-2,.,medium-sized,TRBV7-2,CASSLAGNTGELFF,TGTGCCAGCAGCTTAGCAGGGAACACCGGGGAGCTGTTTTTT
TRBJ1-6,.,many,TRBV11-2,CASSLGEGSPLHF,TGTGCCAGCAGCTTGGGGGAGGGTTCACCCCTCCACTTT
TRBJ2-5,.,many,TRBV5-1,CASSFGSGVQETQYF,TGCGCCAGCAGCTTCGGATCAGGAGTGCAAGAGACCCAGTACTTC
TRBJ1-1,.,many,TRBV27,CASSWLPNTEAFF,TGTGCCAGCAGTTGGCTCCCGAACACTGAAGCTTTCTTT
TRBJ2-7,TRBD2,many,TRBV19,CASSIDRSGGTYEQYF,TGTGCCAGTAGTATAGATCGTAGCGGGGGGACCTACGAGCAGTACTTC
TRBJ2-5,.,many,TRBV3-1,CASSRLEDQETQYF,TGTGCCAGCAGCCGCCTCGAGGACCAAGAGACCCAGTACTTC
TRBJ2-1,.,many,TRBV21-1,CASSKEIRLGSLFF,TGTGCCAGCAGCAAAGAGATTCGGTTAGGTTCTCTGTTCTTC
TRBJ2-7,TRBD2,many,TRBV7-2,CASSLYGGSGVNEQYF,TGTGCCAGCAGCTTATACGGGGGTAGCGGGGTGAACGAGCAGTACTTC
TRBJ2-3,.,many,TRBV4-3,CASSQDRATGADTQYF,TGCGCCAGCAGCCAAGACAGGGCCACCGGGGCAGATACGCAGTATTTT
TRBJ1-2,TRBD1,many,TRBV5-1,CASSHNGQGAGGYTF,TGCGCCAGCAGCCACAACGGACAGGGAGCAGGTGGCTACACCTTC
TRBJ1-1,TRBD1,many,TRBV29-1,CSVRTGRWTEAFF,TGCAGCGTTCGGACAGGGCGTTGGACTGAAGCTTTCTTT
TRBJ1-1,TRBD1,many,TRBV4-1,CASSQADRTGFEAFF,TGCGCCAGCAGCCAAGCGGATAGGACAGGCTTTGAAGCTTTCTTT
TRBJ2-7,TRBD1,many,TRBV7-2,CASSTGQGQYF,TGTGCCAGCAGCACAGGACAGGGCCAGTACTTC
TRBJ1-3,.,many,TRBV30,CAWSVIGGEGNTIYF,TGTGCCTGGAGTGTAATCGGGGGCGAAGGAAACACCATATATTTT
TRBJ2-1,TRBD1,many,TRBV19,CASSLNRGAVFF,TGTGCCAGTAGTCTAAACAGGGGCGCCGTCTTCTTC
TRBJ2-7,.,.,TRBV12-5,CASGLGLSYEQYF,TGTGCTAGTGGTTTGGGTCTGTCCTACGAGCAGTACTTC